This is a list of T cell receptor beta chains from one sample in a study of identical twins. Each CDR3 protein is one row after TCRdb ran MiXCR on the 5' RACE reads. The sample has about 220,000 distinct CDR3 sequences; roughly 10% are singletons. Sequenced: memory (CD45RO+) T cells sorted from blood. The receptors here all came from a young woman in good health. Both conserved end residues are part of each CDR3. The D gene is left open where the match is weak. Clone sizes are given selectively: once, few, many, or a class where the clone is expanded.

abundance,d_gene,v_gene,j_gene,CDR3nt,CDR3aa
NA,TRBD1,TRBV15,TRBJ1-1,TGTGCCACCAGCAAGGACAGGGTCGCTGAAGCTTTCTTT,CATSKDRVAEAFF
NA,NA,TRBV10-1,TRBJ2-2,TGCGCCAGCAGTGAGTCGAACACCGGGGAGCTGTTTTTT,CASSESNTGELFF
few,TRBD2,TRBV7-3,TRBJ2-2,TGTGCCAGCAGCTTGGATAGCGGGGGGGCCGGGGAGCTGTTTTTT,CASSLDSGGAGELFF
few,NA,TRBV25-1,TRBJ2-3,TGTGCCAGCACCTACCTAGGGGGGGGAGGAGATACGCAGTATTTT,CASTYLGGGGDTQYF
NA,NA,TRBV2,TRBJ1-1,TGTGCCAGCAGTGACAGGGTCGCTGAAGCTTTCTTT,CASSDRVAEAFF
few,NA,TRBV9,TRBJ2-3,TGTGCCAGCAGCGTAGTCCCTCAGAGCACAGATACGCAGTATTTT,CASSVVPQSTDTQYF
many,NA,TRBV5-1,TRBJ1-5,TGCGCCAGCAGCCAAGGTGGAGTAGGGGGTCAGCCCCAGCATTTT,CASSQGGVGGQPQHF
many,NA,TRBV29-1,TRBJ1-1,TGCAGAGGGCAGGCGGACACTGAAGCTTTCTTT,CRGQADTEAFF
many,NA,TRBV29-1,TRBJ2-1,TGCAGCTGGAGTAGGTTCGATGAGCAGTTCTTC,CSWSRFDEQFF
few,TRBD2,TRBV12-3/TRBV12-4,TRBJ2-3,TGTGCCAGCAGTCGAACCTCGACTAGCGGTGGCACAGATACGCAGTATTTT,CASSRTSTSGGTDTQYF
few,NA,TRBV11-2,TRBJ1-1,TGTGCCAGCAGCCCCCCGGGGGCCGTTGAAGCTTTCTTT,CASSPPGAVEAFF
few,NA,TRBV18,TRBJ1-5,TGTGCCAGCTCACCACACAGGGATCAGCCCCAGCATTTT,CASSPHRDQPQHF
NA,NA,TRBV11-3,TRBJ2-5,TGTGCCAGCAGCTTAGAATCAAAGCGGGAGACCCAGTACTTC,CASSLESKRETQYF
few,NA,TRBV7-8,TRBJ2-7,TGTGCCAGCAGCTTTACCCGGCTCGAGCAGTACTTC,CASSFTRLEQYF
NA,NA,TRBV7-2,TRBJ2-5,TGTGCCAGCAGCGGAGGGGCACCCGAGACCCAGTACTTC,CASSGGAPETQYF
many,NA,TRBV2,TRBJ2-1,TGTGCCAGCAGCGAGACCCAGGGAAGAGGGATCTTC,CASSETQGRGIF
NA,TRBD1,TRBV5-6,TRBJ1-1,TGTGCCAGCAGCCTGACAGGGGGCGTTGAAGCTTTCTTT,CASSLTGGVEAFF
NA,NA,TRBV19,TRBJ1-5,TGTGCCAGTAATCAGGAGTTAAATCAGCCCCAGCATTTT,CASNQELNQPQHF
NA,NA,TRBV10-2,TRBJ1-6,TGCGCCAGCAAAGACGGTGATTCACCCCTCCACTTT,CASKDGDSPLHF
NA,TRBD2,TRBV7-9,TRBJ2-7,TGTGCCAGCAGCTTATCGGGGGGGAACGGCGAGCAGTACTTC,CASSLSGGNGEQYF
few,TRBD1,TRBV5-1,TRBJ2-5,TGCGCCAGCAGCCCTCCCGGGACAGAAGAGACCCAGTACTTC,CASSPPGTEETQYF
few,TRBD2,TRBV12-3/TRBV12-4,TRBJ2-1,TGTGCCAGCAGTCCTGGCGGGAGTACAAATGAGCAGTTCTTC,CASSPGGSTNEQFF
few,TRBD2,TRBV27,TRBJ2-1,TGTGCCAGCAGAGAGCTAGCGGGTTCCTACAATGAGCAGTTCTTC,CASRELAGSYNEQFF
NA,NA,TRBV5-6,TRBJ2-3,TGTGCCAGCAGCTTGGAGTATACGCAGTATTTT,CASSLEYTQYF
NA,NA,TRBV14,TRBJ2-1,TGTGCCAGCAGCCAAGGCCTACTAGGTGAGCAGTTCTTC,CASSQGLLGEQFF
NA,NA,TRBV20-1,TRBJ2-6,TGCAGTGCTACCGAAGGGCTACCTTCTGGGGCCAACGTCCTGACTTTC,CSATEGLPSGANVLTF
few,NA,TRBV2,TRBJ2-5,TGTGCCAGCAGTGAACGGGGGGCAGAGACCCAGTACTTC,CASSERGAETQYF
NA,NA,TRBV18,TRBJ1-1,TGTGCCAGCTCACCAGTTGGGGCCACTGAAGCTTTCTTT,CASSPVGATEAFF
NA,NA,TRBV5-6,TRBJ2-5,TGTGCCAGCAGCTTGGCCCCAATTGGGGGCCAAGAGACCCAGTACTTC,CASSLAPIGGQETQYF
NA,TRBD2,TRBV6-1,TRBJ2-7,TGTGCCAGCAGCCTGACCCTTCCAGCGGGAGGGCCCCCTCGGGAGCAGTACTTC,CASSLTLPAGGPPREQYF
few,NA,TRBV11-2,TRBJ1-4,TGTGCCAGCAGGGAGGGCAGGGCTCGTCAAGTAGGTGAAAAACTGTTTTTT,CASREGRARQVGEKLFF
NA,NA,TRBV6-1,TRBJ2-1,TGTGCCAGCAGTGGGTCTAGCGCCAGGAATGAGCAGTTCTTC,CASSGSSARNEQFF
NA,NA,TRBV12-3/TRBV12-4,TRBJ2-7,TGTGCCAGCAGCCCCATTCTACCGGGGCCCGCACGCTCCTACGAGCAGTACTTC,CASSPILPGPARSYEQYF
NA,NA,TRBV3-1,TRBJ2-1,TGTGCCAGCTACGGCGGGACGGATGGTGAGCAGTTCTTC,CASYGGTDGEQFF